Presented here are 17 T cell receptor beta chains from one specimen sequenced in a study of response to subunit inactivated influenza vaccine. TCRdb ran MiXCR on the RT-PCR reads and lists one entry per CDR3 protein. The repertoire holds about 570,000 distinct CDR3 sequences, 11% seen once, with 11% in the top ten. In addition, the sample was reused for a study of T cells expressing NK-cell markers. From that study: The authors generated TCR beta cDNA through 5'RACE template switching with UMIs.

Sequences were derived from PBMCs from blood, sampled on the day of vaccination. The source is a man in his fifties or sixties who received an inactivated influenza vaccine.

This clonotype was observed a handful of times. CDR3 protein: CASSLWGQRNTGELFF. CDR3 DNA sequence: TGTGCCAGCAGCCTATGGGGACAGAGAAACACCGGGGAGCTGTTTTTT. V usage is TRBV5-5 and J usage is TRBJ2-2, with TRBD1 matching over 7 bases. Trimming took 4 bases from V and 2 from J; bases not matched to a gene: 8. The CDR3 loop spans 16 amino acids. The germline CDR1 and CDR2 sequences are SGHKS and YYEKEE (reference sequence).

The chain recombines TRBV21-1 with TRBJ1-3. TRBV21-1 is a listed pseudogene. The CDR3 is 13 amino acids. The CDR3 region has the DNA TGTGCCAGCAGCAGTAGGGAGGGAAACACCATATATTTT. Translating gives CASSSREGNTIYF.

This clonotype was recorded a few times. The chain is built from TRBV6-2 or TRBV6-3 and TRBJ2-3, with D possibly TRBD2 on 6 matching bases. Germline V lookup: CDR1 MNHEY, CDR2 SVGEGT. The CDR3 sequence is 15 residues long. The ends were cut back, 0 bases at V and 2 bases at J, with 9 bases in the middle. The CDR3 is CASSYSAGSTDTQYF. The DNA for the CDR3 is TGTGCCAGCAGTTACTCGGCGGGGTCCACAGATACGCAGTATTTT.

This clonotype came up many times. The genes are TRBV7-9 and TRBJ2-1; D is tentatively TRBD1 or TRBD2 (5 bases each). V lost 5 bases to trimming and J lost 6 bases, with 8 bases between them. This CDR3 contains 12 residues. In germline, CDR1 is SEHNR, CDR2 FQNEAQ (reference sequence). CDR3: CASSLGANEQFF. CDR3 DNA: TGTGCCAGCAGCCTCGGGGCCAATGAGCAGTTCTTC.

This clonotype was counted ten times or more. V and J are TRBV5-1 and TRBJ2-3; a weak D match, TRBD2 (6 bases). V lost 4 bases and J lost 0, with 12 bases in between. Germline V lookup: CDR1 SGHRS, CDR2 YFSETQ. CDR3 size: 15 residues. The CDR3 DNA sequence: TGCGCCAGCAGCCTTAGCGGAACTAGCACAGATACGCAGTATTTT. Protein: CASSLSGTSTDTQYF.

This clonotype was picked up many times. The chain links TRBV7-2 to TRBJ2-5; TRBD2 agrees at 14 bases. V was pared by 1 base and J by 6 bases, with 4 bases of the junction left unmatched. In germline, CDR1 is SGHTA, CDR2 FQGNSA. The CDR3 totals 16 residues. The CDR3 loop is CASSLGGTSGSKTQYF. CDR3 bases: TGTGCCAGCAGCTTAGGAGGGACTAGCGGGAGTAAGACCCAGTACTTC.

In its sample, this clonotype was seen a few times. The chain recombines TRBV3-1 with TRBJ2-3; D uncertain. The CDR3 length is 17 residues. Between the trimmed V and J ends, which lost 1 base and 2 bases, there was a span of 16 bases. Looked up from germline, CDR1 is LGHDT and CDR2 is YNNKEL (reference sequence). DNA of the CDR3: TGTGCCAGCAGCCAAGGGGCAAGGTTGAGTCCCACAGATACGCAGTATTTT. It specifies CASSQGARLSPTDTQYF.

This clonotype was seen repeatedly, ten times or more. The chain uses TRBV9 and TRBJ1-2; a possible D gene is TRBD1 (5 bases). The V gene lost 0 bases and the J gene lost 5 bases, with 5 bases spanning the gap. Germline CDR1 and CDR2: SGDLS and YYNGEE. The CDR3 extends over 12 amino acids. The CDR3 loop reads CASSVAGYGYTF. The CDR3 nucleotides are TGTGCCAGCAGCGTAGCAGGGTATGGCTACACCTTC.

This chain connects TRBV10-2 to TRBJ2-2; 12 bases are shared with TRBD2. This CDR3 has 16 amino acids. V lost 6 bases and J lost 5; bases outside the gene matches: 7. The germline CDR1 and CDR2 sequences are WSHSY and SAAADI. The DNA for the CDR3 is TGCGCCAGCAGGCCTACTAGCGGGGGGAGGACCGGGGAGCTGTTTTTT. Its protein product is CASRPTSGGRTGELFF.

This clonotype turned up a few times. This chain connects TRBV5-6 to TRBJ2-3; D is unclear. V was cut by 2 bases and J by 6 bases, with 7 bases left in between. Germline V gene lookup returns CDR1 SGHDT and CDR2 YYEEEE. There are 12 residues in the CDR3. The chain's CDR3 is CASSFHSDTQYF. The DNA for the CDR3 is TGTGCCAGCAGCTTTCATAGCGATACGCAGTATTTT.

This rearrangement joins TRBV14 to TRBJ2-7; perhaps TRBD2 as D (5 bases). V lost 4 bases and J 6 bases, leaving 16 bases between the germline ends. Germline V gene data show CDR1 as SGHDN and CDR2 as FVKESK. The CDR3 is made up of 14 amino acids. This CDR3 is CASSPQLDRGEQYF. The CDR3 nucleotides are TGTGCCAGCAGCCCACAACTAGATCGGGGCGAGCAGTACTTC. The variable domain in full, with the rest retrieved from reference TRBV14 and TRBJ2-7, is EAGVTQFPSHSVIEKGQTVTLRCDPISGHDNLYWYRRVMGKEIKFLLHFVKESKQDESGMPNNRFLAERTGGTYSTLKVQPAELEDSGVYFCASSPQLDRGEQYFGPGTRLTVT.

The chain has TRBV28 and TRBJ2-5; tentatively, D is TRBD2 (6 bases). Germline V gives CDR1 MDHEN, CDR2 SYDVKM. The CDR3 totals 14 residues. Trimming pared 3 bases from V and 9 bases from J, leaving 17 bases between. The CDR3 spells CASSFRDSWGAQYF. CDR3 nucleotides: TGTGCCAGCAGTTTTCGGGACTCGTGGGGTGCCCAGTACTTC.

The chain links TRBV20-1 to TRBJ2-1; 11 positions match TRBD2. The CDR3 sequence is 15 residues long. The germline V gene encodes CDR1 DFQATT and CDR2 SNEGSKA (reference sequence). J gave up 8 bases and V 5 bases, and 11 bases lay outside the gene matches. The CDR3 loop is CSAGLAGGRRDEQFF. The CDR3 bases are TGCAGTGCTGGGCTAGCGGGGGGCCGTCGAGATGAGCAGTTCTTC.

The chain combines TRBV7-9 with TRBJ2-7; maybe TRBD1 (5 bases). V lost 1 base and J lost 8, with 9 bases in between. Germline V gene sequence: CDR1 SEHNR, CDR2 FQNEAQ (reference sequence). There are 12 residues in the CDR3. As DNA, the CDR3 is TGTGCCAGCAGCTTAGGGGCAGGGAAGCAGTACTTC. It translates to CASSLGAGKQYF.

This chain links TRBV20-1 with TRBJ2-4; D possibly uses TRBD1 or TRBD2 (5 bases each). The CDR3 totals 14 residues. From germline, CDR1 is DFQATT and CDR2 SNEGSKA (reference sequence). With 0 bases removed from V and 8 bases from J, the gap between germline ends came to 14 bases. As DNA, the CDR3 is TGCAGTGCTAGAGATAGCGTAGGGGCAGACATTCAGTACTTC. This translates into CSARDSVGADIQYF.

Concerning this clonotype itself: A much larger clonotype is one base distant, so this may be a read error. The CDR3, as DNA: TGTGCCAGCAGTTTGGGTTCGGCCACCGGGGAGCTGTTTTTT. It encodes CASSLGSATGELFF. The rearrangement joins TRBV27 to TRBJ2-2; no definite D call. This CDR3 region has 14 residues. CDR1 is MNHEY, CDR2 SMNVEV, per germline (reference sequence). V lost 3 bases, J lost 4 bases, and 9 bases lay in between.

Points on this clonotype: One junction end does not reproduce the germline sequence, and a read error may be involved. This chain connects TRBV5-1 to TRBJ1-1; D uncertain. The germline CDR1 and CDR2 sequences are SGHRS and YFSETQ. The CDR3 has 15 residues. The CDR3 region is CASSLTPGKNNEAFF. Here the CDR3 DNA reads TGCGCCAGCAGCTTGACCCCCGGGAAAAACAATGAAGCTTTCTTT.